This T cell receptor (beta chain) was documented in a study of T cell repertoires in cytomegalovirus infection. This clonotype was counted ten times or more. Its antigen remains unknown. MiXCR was run by TCRdb on the reads, yielding one entry per CDR3 protein. The table lists roughly 600,000 distinct CDR3 sequences, approximately 25% of them singletons. Germline-derived CDR1 and CDR2 are SGHVS and FQNEAQ. V dropped 1 base and J dropped 5; count of bases not matched to a gene: 3. The CDR3 consists of 15 residues. Study-level findings and limits: Ex vivo responses were dominated by HLA-C-restricted CMV-specific TCR beta clonotypes. People with CMV and the relevant HLA were identified by cumulative public TCR beta family frequency.

Sequencing was performed on CD8+ T cells from PBMCs. The genes are TRBV7-8 and TRBJ2-2; 8 bases line up with TRBD1. This sequence originates from a human donor in good health (CMV status not recorded). Some clones in this sample may be carry-over from other donors' samples. CDR3 DNA sequence: TGTGCCAGCAGCTTAGGGACAGGGTTTACCGGGGAGCTGTTTTTT. Its translation is CASSLGTGFTGELFF.